The 14 T cell receptor beta chains below all came from one sample that was sequenced in a study of beta chain features in type 1 diabetes. Expressed TCRB transcripts were sequenced because the entire RNA isolate underwent reverse transcription. Measured with immunoSEQ multiplex PCR; TCRdb has only the in-frame clones, and not every one. The repertoire holds 300,000 to 350,000 clones, with 8% as singletons. The sequencing input was central memory CD4+ T cells from blood. These receptor sequences come from a woman between 18 and 29 years old in good health.

V usage is TRBV7-9 and J usage is TRBJ1-2, with 7 bases aligning to TRBD1. Germline V gene lookup returns CDR1 SEHNR and CDR2 FQNEAQ (reference sequence). The V gene end was trimmed by 4 bases and the J gene end by 2 bases; junction bases not matched to a gene: 4. The CDR3 has 14 amino acids. CDR3 in DNA: TGTGCCAGCAGCTCCAGGACAGGCAACTATGGCTACACCTTC. This translates into CASSSRTGNYGYTF.

This clone showed up just a few times. This chain connects TRBV5-4 to TRBJ1-2; D gene ambiguous. V lost 4 bases, J lost 3 bases, and 7 bases lay in between. Germline CDR1 and CDR2: SGHNT and YYREEE (reference sequence). The CDR3 totals 12 residues. In DNA, the CDR3 is TGTGCCAGCAGCCAAGTGGACTATGGCTACACCTTC. Translation: CASSQVDYGYTF.

The chain has TRBV7-3 and TRBJ2-7; 11 bases line up with TRBD2. V was pared by 5 bases and J by 4 bases, with 19 bases of the junction left unmatched. This CDR3 has 19 residues. Germline V gene data show CDR1 as SGHTA and CDR2 as FQGTGA. Here the CDR3 DNA reads TGTGCCAGCAGCGCGCTCAGGGTAGCGGGAGGGCCCTCTAGGTACGAGCAGTACTTC. Its protein is CASSALRVAGGPSRYEQYF. The full variable domain, with the rest looked up from reference TRBV7-3 and TRBJ2-7, is GAGVSQTPSNKVTEKGKYVELRCDPISGHTALYWYRQSLGQGPEFLIYFQGTGAADDSGLPNDRFFAVRPEGSVSTLKIQRTERGDSAVYLCASSALRVAGGPSRYEQYFGPGTRLTVT.

The V call is TRBV5-6, the J call TRBJ2-3, with 10 bases fitting TRBD1. CDR3 size: 19 residues. The germline V gene encodes CDR1 SGHDT and CDR2 YYEEEE. The J segment lost 4 bases and the V segment lost 9 bases, leaving 23 bases of the junction unmatched. CDR3 sequence reads: CAICLTRPRQGAVADTQYF. Written as DNA, the CDR3 is TGTGCCATCTGCCTTACCCGCCCACGACAGGGGGCAGTGGCAGATACGCAGTATTTT.

V gene TRBV6-5 combines with J gene TRBJ2-5, with unresolved D. The length of the CDR3 is 13 residues. Germline CDR1 reads MNHEY; CDR2 reads SVGAGI. With 2 bases removed from V and 2 bases from J, the gap between germline ends came to 6 bases. The CDR3 here is CASSYKHQETQYF. As DNA, the CDR3 is TGTGCCAGCAGTTACAAACATCAAGAGACCCAGTACTTC.

This clone was counted a few times. The chain carries TRBV19 and TRBJ2-7; 12 nucleotides line up with TRBD2. Germline trimming cut 5 bases from V and 7 bases from J; bases unmatched to any gene: 9. The CDR3 runs 15 residues. CDR1 LNHDA and CDR2 SQIVND come from the germline V gene (reference sequence). The CDR3 spells CASSGRTSGNWEQYF. CDR3 bases: TGTGCCAGTAGTGGAAGGACTAGCGGGAATTGGGAGCAGTACTTC. Looking up the rest from reference TRBV19 and TRBJ2-7 gives the full variable domain: DGGITQSPKYLFRKEGQNVTLSCEQNLNHDAMYWYRQDPGQGLRLIYYSQIVNDFQKGDIAEGYSVSREKKESFPLTVTSAQKNPTAFYLCASSGRTSGNWEQYFGPGTRLTVT.

This clone was detected only a few times. V is TRBV14 and J is TRBJ2-2; TRBD1 matches 10 bases. Germline values: CDR1 SGHDN, CDR2 FVKESK. The CDR3 contains 16 residues. V shed 6 bases, J shed 5 bases, and the junction held 9 bases outside the gene matches. CDR3 in amino acids: CASRPSGTGDTGELFF. The CDR3 DNA is TGTGCCAGCAGGCCCTCCGGGACAGGGGATACCGGGGAGCTGTTTTTT. Combining the CDR3 with reference TRBV14 and TRBJ2-2 gives the whole variable domain EAGVTQFPSHSVIEKGQTVTLRCDPISGHDNLYWYRRVMGKEIKFLLHFVKESKQDESGMPNNRFLAERTGGTYSTLKVQPAELEDSGVYFCASRPSGTGDTGELFFGEGSRLTVL.

This chain joins TRBV4-3 and TRBJ2-2; D is perhaps TRBD2 (5 bases). The CDR3 loop spans 15 amino acids. In germline, CDR1 is LGHNA, CDR2 YSLEER. Trimming stripped 0 bases from V and 6 bases from J, with 11 bases between. The CDR3 sequence is CASSQERGWAGELFF. In DNA, the CDR3 is TGCGCCAGCAGCCAAGAACGAGGGTGGGCCGGGGAGCTGTTTTTT.

This clone was counted a few times. The chain carries TRBV5-1 and TRBJ2-2; TRBD1 is a possible D gene (6 bases). Looked up from germline, CDR1 is SGHRS and CDR2 is YFSETQ. V was shortened by 1 base and J by 6 bases, with 13 bases between the two germline ends. This CDR3 has 15 residues. CDR3 amino acids: CASSLFSGAAGELFF. CDR3 coding DNA: TGCGCCAGCAGCTTGTTCTCAGGGGCTGCCGGGGAGCTGTTTTTT.

This clone was seen at least ten times. The gene calls are TRBV18 and TRBJ2-1; D not certain. Germline V gene data show CDR1 as KGHSH and CDR2 as LQKENI. Deletions cut 4 bases from V and 8 bases from J, with 6 bases between. This CDR3 contains 11 residues. In DNA, the CDR3 is TGTGCCAGCTCACGAAGCGATGAGCAGTTCTTC. It translates to CASSRSDEQFF.

This chain joins TRBV29-1 and TRBJ2-1; 12 nucleotides match TRBD1. The CDR3 length is 16 residues. Germline assignment: CDR1 SQVTM and CDR2 ANQGSEA. Trimming cost V 7 bases and J 5 bases; bases outside gene matches: 12. The chain's CDR3 is CSAYGGTGGFHNEQFF. The CDR3 nucleotides are TGCAGCGCCTATGGGGGGACAGGGGGCTTCCACAATGAGCAGTTCTTC.

This clone showed up just a few times. The genes are TRBV7-2 and TRBJ2-3; D gene ambiguous. The V gene's germline CDR1 is SGHTA and CDR2 FQGNSA. The CDR3 consists of 13 residues. The V and J ends lost 5 bases and 4 bases respectively, with 10 bases between them. The CDR3 reads CASSRITSDTQYF. In nucleotides, the CDR3 is TGTGCCAGCAGCCGGATTACGTCAGATACGCAGTATTTT.

This clone was observed a few times. The chain is built from TRBV28 and TRBJ1-2; 8 bases are a match to TRBD1. Germline trimming cut 10 bases from V and 4 bases from J; bases unmatched to any gene: 11. Per germline, CDR1 MDHEN and CDR2 SYDVKM. The CDR3 totals 14 residues. In DNA form, the CDR3 reads TGTGCCATTCTACGCGGGACAGGCCCCTATGGCTACACCTTC. Translating gives CAILRGTGPYGYTF.

The chain has TRBV28 and TRBJ2-2, with a weak D call TRBD1 (5 bases). The V gene's germline CDR1 is MDHEN and CDR2 SYDVKM. Trimming took off 3 bases at V and 1 base at J, with 6 bases between the two ends. CDR3 size: 14 residues. The chain's CDR3 is CASSFTGNTGELFF. CDR3 in DNA: TGTGCCAGCAGTTTCACAGGGAACACCGGGGAGCTGTTTTTT.